This TCR beta chain was captured by sequencing in a study of CD8+CD57+ T cells in acquired aplastic anemia. Study as a whole: Quantities of DNA derived from sorted CD4+ and CD8+ cells averaged 3.2 ug. Mean read depth for CD4+ cells from healthy donors was about 9.9 million. Study-level results: Controls did not differ significantly from patients in CD8+ Simpson's diversity. The number of CD8+ CDR3 sequences shared by patients and controls was around 30.

Genomic DNA provided the template from which TCR beta VDJ and CDR3 profiles were obtained. TCRdb re-called the reads with MiXCR, one entry per CDR3 protein. The sample lists hundreds of thousands of distinct CDR3 sequences; 65% to 80% were seen once. This clonotype has ten or more counts. Its antigen is currently unknown. V shed 5 bases, J shed 10 bases, and the junction held 9 bases outside the gene matches. The CDR3 is 15 residues long. Germline V CDR1 and CDR2: MRHNA, SNTAGT. The sequence came from a human donor in good health, serving as a control. The V call is TRBV6-4, the J call TRBJ1-6, with 9 bases that match TRBD1. Sequencing was done on a sample of sorted CD4+, CD8+, or CD8+CD57+ T cells (not recorded which) from PBMCs. As DNA, the CDR3 is TGTGCCAGCAGTTCCCACGGGACAGGGAACTCACCCCTCCACTTT. Translation: CASSSHGTGNSPLHF.